These 3 T cell receptor beta chains share one sample of origin, sequenced in a study of T cell repertoires in cytomegalovirus infection. Their target antigens are unknown. TCRdb recomputed calls from the reads with MiXCR, one row per CDR3 protein. The sample holds about 830,000 distinct CDR3 sequences, about 30% seen once. Source: cultured CD8+ T cells from PBMCs, taken from culture after CMV antigen stimulation. These receptors all stem from a human donor in good health (CMV status not recorded). Some clones in this sample may be carry-over from other donors' samples.

In this sample, this clonotype turned up many times. V gene TRBV7-2 combines with J gene TRBJ2-6; D may be TRBD2 (6 bases). The V end lost 3 bases, the J end lost 12 bases, and 12 bases lay between the germline ends. CDR1 SGHTA and CDR2 FQGNSA come from the germline V gene. The CDR3 loop spans 13 amino acids. The CDR3 region has the DNA TGTGCCAGCAGCTTGGCCTTGGGGGGCGTCCTGACTTTC. It translates to CASSLALGGVLTF.

The gene calls are TRBV2 and TRBJ2-7; no definite D call. Germline CDR1 SNHLY, CDR2 FYNNEI. V lost 1 base, J lost 0 bases, and 13 bases lay in between. This CDR3 is 16 amino acids long. The CDR3 coding sequence is TGTGCCAGCAGTGAAGAGTTAGGAGCCTACTCCTACGAGCAGTACGTC. Residues: CASSEELGAYSYEQYV.

In this sample, this clonotype turned up a few times. The rearrangement uses TRBV4-3 and TRBJ1-6; 7 nucleotides agree with TRBD1. In germline, CDR1 is LGHNA, CDR2 YSLEER. The ends lost 4 bases at V and 7 bases at J; junction bases unmatched: 7. This CDR3 contains 15 residues. The CDR3 reads CASSPGRDRNSPLHF. CDR3 DNA: TGCGCCAGCAGCCCCGGGCGGGACAGAAATTCACCCCTCCACTTT.